Following are 21 T cell receptor beta chains from one sample sequenced in a study of cytomegalovirus exposure and HLA in healthy donors. It was with 60 Vbeta and 13 Jbeta primers that the PCR ran. Some clones are missing from TCRdb's copy, which holds only in-frame ones; the method was immunoSEQ multiplex PCR. Among around 160,000 clones listed, around 79% were seen once. Sequencing was done on a sample of PBMCs. These receptor sequences come from a man in his forties in good health and CMV-seropositive.

The V gene is TRBV15, the J gene TRBJ2-7, with 7 bases lining up with TRBD2. Trimming cost V 1 base and J 3 bases; bases outside gene matches: 6. Germline V gene sequence: CDR1 LNHNV, CDR2 YYDKDF (reference sequence). This CDR3 comprises 15 residues. CDR3 loop: CATSRALGLHYEQYF. The CDR3 nucleotides read TGTGCCACCAGCAGAGCCTTGGGACTACACTACGAGCAGTACTTC. Complete variable domain (other parts from reference TRBV15 and TRBJ2-7): DAMVIQNPRYQVTQFGKPVTLSCSQTLNHNVMYWYQQKSSQAPKLLFHYYDKDFNNEADTPDNFQSRRPNTSFCFLDIRSPGLGDTAMYLCATSRALGLHYEQYFGPGTRLTVT.

V is TRBV6-6 and J is TRBJ2-7; D is unresolved. Trimming stripped 4 bases from V and 0 bases from J, with 13 bases between. The CDR3 loop spans 15 amino acids. Germline CDR1 and CDR2: MNHNY and SVGAGI (reference sequence). In DNA form, the CDR3 reads TGTGCCAGCAGTTCCGCAGGCTTGAGCTCCTACGAGCAGTACTTC. This gives the protein CASSSAGLSSYEQYF.

The V and J genes are TRBV28 and TRBJ2-5; perhaps TRBD2 as D (6 bases). The germline gives CDR1 MDHEN, CDR2 SYDVKM. The CDR3 length is 14 residues. The V end lost 2 bases, the J end lost 0 bases, and 7 bases lay between the germline ends. Here the CDR3 DNA reads TGTGCCAGCAGTTTAGCGGGGTACCAAGAGACCCAGTACTTC. As protein: CASSLAGYQETQYF.

The chain's CDR3 is CASSTGLAGGHGTQYF. The CDR3 DNA reads as TGTGCCAGCAGCACAGGACTAGCGGGAGGGCATGGGACCCAGTACTTC. V is TRBV11-2 and J is TRBJ2-5, with TRBD2 identical over 15 bases. The CDR3 consists of 16 residues. V lost 5 bases and J lost 7; bases outside the gene matches: 8. Germline-derived CDR1 and CDR2 are SGHAT and FQNNGV. Based on the CDR3 plus reference TRBV11-2 and TRBJ2-5, the full variable domain is EAGVAQSPRYKIIEKRQSVAFWCNPISGHATLYWYQQILGQGPKLLIQFQNNGVVDDSQLPKDRFSAERLKGVDSTLKIQPAKLEDSAVYLCASSTGLAGGHGTQYFGPGTRLLVL.

This chain's CDR3 is CASSLGLAGKNEQFF. For the CDR3, the DNA is TGTGCCAGCAGCTTAGGACTAGCGGGAAAAAATGAGCAGTTCTTC. This sequence joins TRBV7-2 and TRBJ2-1, with 11 nucleotides matching TRBD2. J was trimmed by 7 bases and V by 1 base; bases with no gene match: 3. This CDR3 region has 15 residues. In germline, CDR1 is SGHTA, CDR2 FQGNSA. Looking up the rest from reference TRBV7-2 and TRBJ2-1 gives the full variable domain: GAGVSQSPSNKVTEKGKDVELRCDPISGHTALYWYRQSLGQGLEFLIYFQGNSAPDKSGLPSDRFSAERTGGSVSTLTIQRTQQEDSAVYLCASSLGLAGKNEQFFGPGTRLTVL.

J is TRBJ1-2 and V is TRBV5-1, with D tentatively TRBD1 (6 bases). Germline V lookup: CDR1 SGHRS, CDR2 YFSETQ. The CDR3 covers 14 residues. V was trimmed by 0 bases and J by 6 bases, leaving 12 bases between them. In DNA, the CDR3 is TGCGCCAGCAGCTTGGTCACAGGGAACGATGGCTACACCTTC. It codes for CASSLVTGNDGYTF.

The V call is TRBV28, the J call TRBJ1-5; D is uncertain. V lost 4 bases and J 6 bases, leaving 10 bases between the germline ends. The V gene's germline CDR1 is MDHEN and CDR2 SYDVKM. This CDR3 has 13 amino acids. Written as DNA, the CDR3 is TGTGCCAGCAGTTATTTAGAGAGTCAGCCCCAGCATTTT. Translated: CASSYLESQPQHF.

In DNA form, the CDR3 reads TGTGCCAGCAGCCAAGAAACTAGCGGCTCCTACGAGCAGTACTTC. This codes for CASSQETSGSYEQYF. The chain joins TRBV4-2 to TRBJ2-7; TRBD2 aligns across 8 bases. Germline CDR1 LGHNA, CDR2 YNFKEQ. The CDR3 loop spans 15 amino acids. Germline trimming cut 0 bases from V and 0 bases from J; bases unmatched to any gene: 1.

V is TRBV5-6 and J is TRBJ1-1, with 7 bases identical to TRBD1. V dropped 0 bases and J dropped 9; count of bases not matched to a gene: 2. The germline V gene encodes CDR1 SGHDT and CDR2 YYEEEE. The CDR3 covers 12 residues. The CDR3 loop is CASSLGTGKAFF. The DNA of the CDR3 is TGTGCCAGCAGCTTGGGGACAGGTAAAGCTTTCTTT.

The chain has TRBV6-5 and TRBJ1-5; the D gene is possibly TRBD1 (5 bases). Trimming left V 5 bases short and J 7 bases short, with 15 bases between. The germline CDR1 and CDR2 sequences are MNHEY and SVGAGI. The CDR3 sequence is 14 residues long. CDR3 region: CASSPQAGPQPQHF. The CDR3 nucleotides are TGTGCCAGCAGTCCTCAGGCGGGGCCACAGCCCCAGCATTTT.

This clone has a single count. V gene TRBV7-2 combines with J gene TRBJ2-3, with 11 bases lining up with TRBD2. Germline V gene lookup returns CDR1 SGHTA and CDR2 FQGNSA. Losses at the gene ends were 0 bases for V and 8 bases for J; bases not matched to a gene: 7. There are 16 residues in the CDR3. The CDR3: CASSLALLAGEGTQYF. DNA of the CDR3: TGTGCCAGCAGCTTAGCGCTACTAGCGGGAGAGGGTACGCAGTATTTT.

The rearrangement links TRBV29-1 to TRBJ2-7; 7 nucleotides align to TRBD1. The CDR3 is made up of 14 amino acids. Losses at the gene ends were 7 bases for V and 3 bases for J; bases not matched to a gene: 12. The V gene's germline CDR1 is SQVTM and CDR2 ANQGSEA. The CDR3 reads CSGTVGTDIYEQYF. CDR3 DNA: TGCAGCGGGACGGTCGGGACAGATATCTACGAGCAGTACTTC.

This clone occurred a few times. The V call is TRBV7-7, the J call TRBJ2-2, with D uncertain. In germline, CDR1 is SSHAT, CDR2 FNYEAQ (reference sequence). The CDR3 runs 14 residues. V lost 1 base and J lost 3, with 6 bases in between. The CDR3 loop reads CASSLEPYTGELFF. In DNA form, the CDR3 reads TGTGCCAGCAGCTTAGAGCCTTACACCGGGGAGCTGTTTTTT. The full variable domain, completed using reference TRBV7-7 and TRBJ2-2, is GAGVSQSPRYKVTKRGQDVTLRCDPISSHATLYWYQQALGQGPEFLTYFNYEAQPDKSGLPSDRFSAERPEGSISTLTIQRTEQRDSAMYRCASSLEPYTGELFFGEGSRLTVL.

The V gene is TRBV7-8, the J gene TRBJ1-4, with TRBD1 matching over 7 bases. This CDR3 is 17 amino acids long. Trimming cost V 2 bases and J 0 bases; bases outside gene matches: 6. Germline CDR1 SGHVS, CDR2 FQNEAQ. CDR3 protein: CASSLRGQTATNEKLFF. The CDR3 DNA reads TGTGCCAGCAGCTTAAGGGGACAGACAGCAACTAATGAAAAACTGTTTTTT.

The V call is TRBV5-6, the J call TRBJ1-5; 8 bases line up with TRBD1. V trimming: 1 base; J trimming: 9 bases; junction bases outside the gene matches: 12. CDR3 length: 16 amino acids. CDR1 is SGHDT and CDR2 is YYEEEE in the germline V gene. Here the CDR3 reads CASSLRTGFPYSPQHF. The CDR3 nucleotides read TGTGCCAGCAGCTTGAGGACAGGGTTTCCCTACTCGCCCCAGCATTTT.

Comments on this clone: At one end, the junction sequence differs from germline, possibly due to a read error. The rearrangement links TRBV7-9 to TRBJ1-1; D might be TRBD1 (6 bases). This CDR3 spans 15 amino acids. The V gene's germline CDR1 is SEHNR and CDR2 FQNEAQ (reference sequence). Written as DNA, the CDR3 is TGTTCCAGCAGCTTAGGACAGCTGGGTAACACTGAAGCTTTCTTT. Its protein is CSSSLGQLGNTEAFF.

This clone was seen once. The chain is built from TRBV28 and TRBJ2-3; 7 nucleotides line up with TRBD1. This CDR3 spans 14 amino acids. Germline assignment: CDR1 MDHEN and CDR2 SYDVKM. Trimming cost V 8 bases and J 3 bases; bases outside gene matches: 8. The CDR3 nucleotides read TGTGCCAGCGTTACAGGGGTGGGGACAGATACGCAGTATTTT. This sequence encodes CASVTGVGTDTQYF. Looking up the rest from reference TRBV28 and TRBJ2-3 gives the full variable domain: DVKVTQSSRYLVKRTGEKVFLECVQDMDHENMFWYRQDPGLGLRLIYFSYDVKMKEKGDIPEGYSVSREKKERFSLILESASTNQTSMYLCASVTGVGTDTQYFGPGTRLTVL.

The chain recombines TRBV18 with TRBJ2-7, with D maybe TRBD1 (5 bases). Germline loops: CDR1 KGHSH, CDR2 LQKENI. The CDR3 is made up of 18 amino acids. V lost 6 bases, J lost 4 bases, and 28 bases lay in between. The CDR3: CASSSDQLAAGLSYEQYF. DNA for the CDR3: TGTGCCAGCTCGTCCGATCAGTTGGCAGCAGGGTTATCGTACGAGCAGTACTTC.

The genes are TRBV7-2 and TRBJ2-5, with 7 bases lining up with TRBD1. The DNA end is a closer match to TRBJ2-7, so the J assignment may be wrong. The CDR3 length is 14 residues. Per the germline V gene, CDR1 is SGHTA and CDR2 is FQGNSA. CDR3 residues: CASSRTGFEYEQYF. Here the CDR3 DNA reads TGTGCCAGCAGCAGGACAGGTTTTGAGTACGAGCAGTACTTC.

The chain couples TRBV19 to TRBJ2-7; 7 nucleotides agree with TRBD2. Trimming took 4 bases from V and 5 from J; bases not matched to a gene: 14. The CDR3 runs to 16 residues. The germline gives CDR1 LNHDA, CDR2 SQIVND (reference sequence). The CDR3 sequence: CASSTAWRETGDEQYF. The CDR3 nucleotides are TGTGCCAGTAGTACCGCTTGGCGGGAGACGGGTGACGAGCAGTACTTC.

This chain connects TRBV30 to TRBJ2-5, with D unclear. The CDR3 length is 12 residues. The germline gives CDR1 GTSNPN, CDR2 SVGIG (reference sequence). Trimming shortened V by 1 base and J by 4 bases, and 7 bases separated the two germline ends. CDR3 sequence reads: CAWSAARETQYF. CDR3 bases: TGTGCCTGGAGTGCCGCCAGAGAGACCCAGTACTTC.